What follows are 11 T cell receptor beta chains derived from one specimen sequenced in a study of T-cell reconstitution after alpha-beta-depleted transplantation in children. The authors prepared the TCRbeta library with unique molecular identifiers. One entry per CDR3 protein, called by TCRdb with MiXCR from the PCR reads. The sample lists almost 500,000 distinct CDR3 sequences; 10% to 13% were seen once. Sequencing was performed on PBMCs, taken before TCRalphabeta/CD19-depleted stem cell transplant. The origin of the receptors is a child under 10 years old with inherited bone marrow failure, due to receive a stem cell transplant.

This chain links TRBV7-9 with TRBJ2-2; 9 positions match TRBD2. The V segment lost 6 bases and the J segment 4 bases; nucleotides outside the gene matches: 9. In germline, CDR1 is SEHNR, CDR2 FQNEAQ (reference sequence). The CDR3 is made up of 16 amino acids. As DNA, the CDR3 is TGTGCCAGCAGACCGGGACTAGCATACCGCACCGGGGAGCTGTTTTTT. Translated: CASRPGLAYRTGELFF.

This clonotype has a count of ten or more. V usage is TRBV20-1 and J usage is TRBJ2-1, with a tentative D call TRBD1 (6 bases). This CDR3 is 13 amino acids long. Germline V CDR1 and CDR2: DFQATT, SNEGSKA (reference sequence). Trimming removed 1 base from V and 6 bases from J, with 10 bases in between. The CDR3 bases are TGCAGTGCTAGAGTTGACAGGTTCAATGAGCAGTTCTTC. It codes for CSARVDRFNEQFF.

The rearrangement links TRBV4-3 to TRBJ2-1, with D unresolved. Trimming cost V 4 bases and J 6 bases, with 13 bases left between them. Germline-derived CDR1 and CDR2 are LGHNA and YSLEER. The CDR3 covers 14 residues. The CDR3 DNA is TGCGCCAGCAGCCCAAGCAGCTACTCCAATGAGCAGTTCTTC. It specifies CASSPSSYSNEQFF.

This clonotype came up many times. The chain uses TRBV20-1 and TRBJ2-1; D ambiguous. V gave up 0 bases and J gave up 4 bases, with 10 bases separating them. CDR1 and CDR2 from the germline V gene are DFQATT and SNEGSKA (reference sequence). This CDR3 region has 14 residues. This chain's CDR3 is CSARDPTTYNEQFF. Here the CDR3 DNA reads TGCAGTGCTAGAGACCCCACAACATACAATGAGCAGTTCTTC.

This clonotype has at least ten counts. The chain combines TRBV9 with TRBJ1-3, with a tentative D call TRBD1 (6 bases). Trimming took off 0 bases at V and 1 base at J, with 14 bases between the two ends. The CDR3 spans 17 residues. Germline CDR1 and CDR2: SGDLS and YYNGEE. CDR3 sequence reads: CASSVGPTGRSGNTIYF. As DNA, the CDR3 is TGTGCCAGCAGCGTAGGCCCGACAGGCCGTTCTGGAAACACCATATATTTT.

In this sample, this clonotype turned up a few times. The CDR3 is CAWPNPESVNEQFF. The CDR3 DNA follows: TGTGCCTGGCCGAACCCGGAGTCGGTAAATGAGCAGTTCTTC. The chain joins TRBV30 to TRBJ2-1; D not certain. The CDR3 runs to 14 residues. Trimming stripped 5 bases from V and 7 bases from J, with 18 bases between. CDR1 is GTSNPN, CDR2 SVGIG, per germline (reference sequence).

This clonotype was detected a few times. J is TRBJ2-2 and V is TRBV30; D possibly corresponds to TRBD2 (5 bases). Germline assignment: CDR1 GTSNPN and CDR2 SVGIG (reference sequence). Trimming took 7 bases from V and 4 from J, leaving 7 bases between them. The CDR3 consists of 11 residues. The CDR3 here is CAYEGTGELFF. The CDR3 region has the DNA TGTGCCTATGAGGGCACCGGGGAGCTGTTTTTT.

To note about this clonotype: A single base separates this from a much larger clone, so it may be a read error. V and J are TRBV27 and TRBJ2-1; the D is unclear. Germline CDR1 and CDR2: MNHEY and SMNVEV (reference sequence). The length of the CDR3 is 14 residues. CDR3 in DNA: TGTGCCAGCAGTTTTTTACTGACTTGGAATGATCAGTTCTTC. This gives the protein CASSFLLTWNDQFF.

This clonotype was picked up many times. The chain recombines TRBV27 with TRBJ1-4, with D perhaps TRBD1 (6 bases). V gave up 8 bases and J gave up 7 bases, with 14 bases separating them. The CDR3 runs to 13 residues. Germline V gives CDR1 MNHEY, CDR2 SMNVEV (reference sequence). In DNA form, the CDR3 reads TGTGCCAGCGCTATACAGGGAAGTGAAAAACTGTTTTTT. Protein product: CASAIQGSEKLFF.

This clonotype was seen at least ten times. CDR3 coding DNA: TGTGCCAGCAACATACCAACTGAGAGCGTGAACGGCTACACCTTC. Translating gives CASNIPTESVNGYTF. The chain links TRBV4-2 to TRBJ1-2, with D unresolved. The CDR3 covers 15 residues. Germline V gene lookup returns CDR1 LGHNA and CDR2 YNFKEQ. The V end was cut by 7 bases, the J end by 8 bases, with 23 bases between.

Only a few counts were recorded for this clonotype. The CDR3 nucleotides read TGTGCCAGCAGCTCGAACCCCCCCTACGAGCAGTACTTC. Encoded protein: CASSSNPPYEQYF. This chain uses TRBV11-2 with TRBJ2-7, with unresolved D. CDR3 size: 13 residues. Germline CDR1 reads SGHAT; CDR2 reads FQNNGV. With 4 bases removed from V and 2 bases from J, the gap between germline ends came to 9 bases.